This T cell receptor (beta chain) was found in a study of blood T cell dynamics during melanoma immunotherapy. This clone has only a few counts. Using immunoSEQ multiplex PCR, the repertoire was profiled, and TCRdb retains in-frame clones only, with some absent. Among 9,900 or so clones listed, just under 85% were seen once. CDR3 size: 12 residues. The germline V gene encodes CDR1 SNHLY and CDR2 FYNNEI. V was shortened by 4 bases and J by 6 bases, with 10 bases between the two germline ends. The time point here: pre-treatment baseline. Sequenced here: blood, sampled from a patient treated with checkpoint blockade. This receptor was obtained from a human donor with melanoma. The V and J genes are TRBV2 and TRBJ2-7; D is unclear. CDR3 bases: TGTGCCAGCAGTGCGACGGTGGGCGAGCAGTACTTC. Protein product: CASSATVGEQYF.